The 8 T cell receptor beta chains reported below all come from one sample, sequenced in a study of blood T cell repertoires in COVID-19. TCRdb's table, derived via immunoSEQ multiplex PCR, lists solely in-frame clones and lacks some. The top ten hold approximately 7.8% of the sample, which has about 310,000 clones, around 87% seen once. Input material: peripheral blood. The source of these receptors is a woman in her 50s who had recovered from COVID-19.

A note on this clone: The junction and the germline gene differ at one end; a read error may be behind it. CDR3 amino acids: CASSPAEGIEGDARLF. Here the CDR3 DNA reads TGTGCCAGCAGCCCAGCCGAAGGGATAGAGGGGGACGCGCGGCTCTTC. The chain combines TRBV6-6 with TRBJ2-1; D is perhaps TRBD1 (6 bases). Germline V lookup: CDR1 MNHNY, CDR2 SVGAGI (reference sequence). The CDR3 contains 16 residues.

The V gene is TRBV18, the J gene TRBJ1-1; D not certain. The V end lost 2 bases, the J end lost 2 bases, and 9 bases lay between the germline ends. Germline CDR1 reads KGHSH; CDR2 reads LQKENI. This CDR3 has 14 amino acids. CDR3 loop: CASSPVALNTEAFF. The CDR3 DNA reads TGTGCCAGCTCACCAGTAGCATTAAACACTGAAGCTTTCTTT.

CDR3 coding DNA: TGTGCCAGCAGCTTGGGTAGGGGGGGGACAGGAGAGACCCAGTACTTC. Its protein is CASSLGRGGTGETQYF. The chain carries TRBV5-4 and TRBJ2-5; TRBD1 is a possible D gene (8 bases). Looked up from germline, CDR1 is SGHNT and CDR2 is YYREEE (reference sequence). The CDR3 runs to 16 residues. Trimming removed 0 bases at V and 4 bases at J, with 16 bases between.

The CDR3 region is CASSLAPGEGEQFF. The DNA of the CDR3 is TGTGCCAGCAGCTTAGCGCCAGGGGAGGGTGAGCAGTTCTTC. This chain uses TRBV7-2 with TRBJ2-1, with D possibly TRBD2 on 7 matching bases. The CDR3 runs to 14 residues. CDR1 is SGHTA, CDR2 FQGNSA, per germline. V lost 0 bases and J lost 9, with 12 bases in between.

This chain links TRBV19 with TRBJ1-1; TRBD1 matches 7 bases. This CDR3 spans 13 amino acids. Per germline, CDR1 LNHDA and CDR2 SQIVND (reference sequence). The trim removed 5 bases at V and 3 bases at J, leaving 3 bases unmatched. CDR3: CASSPQGDTEAFF. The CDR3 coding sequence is TGTGCCAGTAGTCCCCAGGGGGACACTGAAGCTTTCTTT.

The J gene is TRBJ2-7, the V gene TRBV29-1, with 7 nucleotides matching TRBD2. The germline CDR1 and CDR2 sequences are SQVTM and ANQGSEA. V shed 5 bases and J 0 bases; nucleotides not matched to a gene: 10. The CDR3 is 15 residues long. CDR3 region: CSVLSLAGVSYEQYF. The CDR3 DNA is TGCAGCGTTCTAAGTCTGGCGGGGGTCTCCTACGAGCAGTACTTC.

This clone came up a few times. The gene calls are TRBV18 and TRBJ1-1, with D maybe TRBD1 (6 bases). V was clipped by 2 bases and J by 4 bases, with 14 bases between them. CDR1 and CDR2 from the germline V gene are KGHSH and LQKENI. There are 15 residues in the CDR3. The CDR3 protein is CASSPMSGVFTEAFF. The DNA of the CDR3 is TGTGCCAGCTCACCAATGTCAGGGGTTTTCACTGAAGCTTTCTTT.

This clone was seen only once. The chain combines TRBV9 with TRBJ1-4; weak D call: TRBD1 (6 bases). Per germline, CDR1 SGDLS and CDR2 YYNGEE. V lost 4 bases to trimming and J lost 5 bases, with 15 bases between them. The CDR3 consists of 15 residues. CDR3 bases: TGTGCCAGCAGCCCCACGGCAGGGGTAAATGAAAAACTGTTTTTT. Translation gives CASSPTAGVNEKLFF.